Sequencing of this TCR beta chain was carried out in a study of T cells after yellow fever vaccination. This clonotype was detected a few times. TCRdb called the 5' RACE reads again in MiXCR, with one record for every CDR3 protein. The sample lists about 260,000 distinct CDR3 sequences, around 5.3% occurring once. V lost 2 bases and J lost 4, with 11 bases in between. In germline, CDR1 is SGDLS, CDR2 YYNGEE. The length of the CDR3 is 14 residues. The chain joins TRBV9 to TRBJ2-3; D gene unclear. This clonotype was sampled from a man between 18 and 29 years old who received the YFV17D yellow fever vaccine. Material: CD4+ T cells sorted from PBMCs, obtained on the day of the yellow fever booster vaccination. The CDR3 region has the DNA TGTGCCAGCAGCGTCTCCTCGGACGCAGATACGCAGTATTTT. Its translation: CASSVSSDADTQYF.